These 29 T cell receptor beta chains were sequenced from one sample in a study of T cell responses to AZD1222 COVID-19 vaccine. TCRdb's table, derived via immunoSEQ multiplex PCR, lists solely in-frame clones and lacks some. This sample yields 200,000 to 250,000 clones, of which around 93% are seen a single time; approximately 1% belongs to the top ten. The source material was peripheral blood, sampled on day 0 of MenACWY control vaccination. All receptors come from an adult in good health.

This chain uses TRBV5-6 with TRBJ1-1, with D uncertain. Germline CDR1 is SGHDT and CDR2 is YYEEEE. This CDR3 is 13 amino acids long. Trimming shortened V by 4 bases and J by 1 base, and 8 bases separated the two germline ends. The CDR3 spells CASSQNPNTEAFF. The CDR3 DNA sequence: TGTGCCAGCAGCCAAAACCCGAACACTGAAGCTTTCTTT.

The chain has TRBV7-2 and TRBJ2-7; tentative D call: TRBD2 (5 bases). V gave up 5 bases and J gave up 3 bases, with 14 bases separating them. The germline gives CDR1 SGHTA, CDR2 FQGNSA. The CDR3 has 14 amino acids. The CDR3 is CASSPRGFGYEQYF. The CDR3 DNA is TGTGCCAGCAGCCCACGGGGATTTGGCTACGAGCAGTACTTC.

The V call is TRBV6-4, the J call TRBJ1-3; TRBD1 might be the D (5 bases). Per germline, CDR1 MRHNA and CDR2 SNTAGT. This CDR3 spans 18 amino acids. V shed 4 bases and J shed 0 bases, with 19 bases lying between them. The CDR3 here is CASSVHRRPLLSGNTIYF. The CDR3 nucleotides read TGTGCCAGCAGTGTACACAGGCGCCCTTTGCTCTCTGGAAACACCATATATTTT.

The V gene is TRBV19, the J gene TRBJ1-2; D not certain. Germline V CDR1 and CDR2: LNHDA, SQIVND (reference sequence). V was clipped by 5 bases and J by 0 bases, with 10 bases between them. The CDR3 sequence is 14 residues long. The CDR3 protein is CASSGRGANYGYTF. The CDR3 DNA is TGTGCCAGTAGTGGCCGGGGAGCTAACTATGGCTACACCTTC.

The chain is built from TRBV10-3 and TRBJ1-1; no reliable D call. This CDR3 has 13 amino acids. Trimming pared 2 bases from V and 4 bases from J, leaving 8 bases between. The V gene's germline CDR1 is ENHRY and CDR2 SYGVKD. The chain's CDR3 is CAISEVVGTEAFF. The DNA of the CDR3 is TGTGCCATCAGTGAGGTGGTTGGCACTGAAGCTTTCTTT.

J is TRBJ1-2 and V is TRBV30; no clear D. With 0 bases removed from V and 8 bases from J, the gap between germline ends came to 7 bases. The germline gives CDR1 GTSNPN, CDR2 SVGIG (reference sequence). The CDR3 loop spans 11 amino acids. The CDR3 DNA reads TGTGCCTGGAGTGTACTCGGGGGCTACACCTTC. Amino acid sequence: CAWSVLGGYTF. Complete variable domain (other parts from reference TRBV30 and TRBJ1-2): SQTIHQWPATLVQPVGSPLSLECTVEGTSNPNLYWYRQAAGRGLQLLFYSVGIGQISSEVPQNLSASRPQDRQFILSSKKLLLSDSGFYLCAWSVLGGYTFGSGTRLTVV.

This clone was observed a handful of times. The chain couples TRBV7-9 to TRBJ1-2; D may be TRBD1 (6 bases). Germline CDR1 and CDR2: SEHNR and FQNEAQ (reference sequence). This CDR3 spans 16 amino acids. Trimming took off 2 bases at V and 7 bases at J, with 20 bases between the two ends. CDR3 nucleotides: TGTGCCAGCAGCTTAAAGTACGGCTACAGGGAGTCTGGCTACACCTTC. It codes for CASSLKYGYRESGYTF.

The chain couples TRBV19 to TRBJ1-1; the D is unclear. Germline CDR1 and CDR2: LNHDA and SQIVND (reference sequence). Trimming removed 5 bases at V and 4 bases at J, with 17 bases between. This CDR3 is 15 amino acids long. CDR3 region: CASSPKVQRRTEAFF. The CDR3 DNA follows: TGTGCCAGTAGTCCTAAGGTCCAGCGCCGCACTGAAGCTTTCTTT.

The chain joins TRBV11-1 to TRBJ2-5; D is uncertain. The germline gives CDR1 SGHAT, CDR2 FQDESV (reference sequence). The CDR3 length is 15 residues. V was cut by 5 bases and J by 1 base, with 14 bases left in between. CDR3 DNA sequence: TGTGCCAGCAGCGTTTCGGGTAGTCCCCAAGAGACCCAGTACTTC. Its protein is CASSVSGSPQETQYF. Using reference TRBV11-1 and TRBJ2-5 for the parts outside the CDR3, the full variable domain is EAEVAQSPRYKITEKSQAVAFWCDPISGHATLYWYRQILGQGPELLVQFQDESVVDDSQLPKDRFSAERLKGVDSTLKIQPAELGDSAMYLCASSVSGSPQETQYFGPGTRLLVL.

CDR3 nucleotide sequence: TGTGCCAGCAGCCGACAGGGGCCCAATGAGCAGTTCTTC. It is translated as CASSRQGPNEQFF. This chain joins TRBV12-3 or TRBV12-4 and TRBJ2-1; 8 bases line up with TRBD1. The CDR3 is made up of 13 amino acids. V was clipped by 6 bases and J by 6 bases; unmatched bases: 4.

The CDR3 region has the DNA TGTGCCAGCAGCTCAGACAGGGGGGACATCTATGGCTACACCTTC. Residues: CASSSDRGDIYGYTF. This chain uses TRBV7-9 with TRBJ1-2; 9 positions match TRBD1. The J segment lost 4 bases and the V segment lost 4 bases, leaving 7 bases of the junction unmatched. This CDR3 is built from 15 residues. Germline CDR1 SEHNR, CDR2 FQNEAQ (reference sequence). Complete variable domain (other parts from reference TRBV7-9 and TRBJ1-2): DTGVSQNPRHKITKRGQNVTFRCDPISEHNRLYWYRQTLGQGPEFLTYFQNEAQLEKSRLLSDRFSAERPKGSFSTLEIQRTEQGDSAMYLCASSSDRGDIYGYTFGSGTRLTVV.

The chain joins TRBV7-2 to TRBJ1-2; TRBD1 agrees at 12 bases. Germline V CDR1 and CDR2: SGHTA, FQGNSA. The CDR3 sequence is 17 residues long. V lost 5 bases to trimming and J lost 5 bases; unmatched junction nucleotides: 12. As DNA, the CDR3 is TGTGCCAGCAGCCGTCCCGGGACAGGGGGCGCAGGGTATGGCTACACCTTC. This codes for CASSRPGTGGAGYGYTF.

CDR3 coding DNA: TGTGCCAGCAGTACCGGGACAGGACTCAATCAGCCCCAGCATTTT. Its translation: CASSTGTGLNQPQHF. The genes are TRBV6-6 and TRBJ1-5; 8 bases align to TRBD1. The germline CDR1 and CDR2 sequences are MNHNY and SVGAGI (reference sequence). This CDR3 is built from 15 residues. V gave up 5 bases and J gave up 3 bases; unmatched junction bases: 6.

V and J are TRBV27 and TRBJ1-2, with D uncertain. This CDR3 has 13 amino acids. CDR1 is MNHEY, CDR2 SMNVEV, per germline (reference sequence). The V end was cut by 2 bases, the J end by 4 bases, with 8 bases between. The CDR3 region has the DNA TGTGCCAGCAGTTTAAGGCTGGGCTATGGCTACACCTTC. Protein product: CASSLRLGYGYTF.

J is TRBJ2-5 and V is TRBV29-1, with 10 nucleotides matching TRBD2. V lost 4 bases, J lost 2 bases, and 7 bases stayed unmatched. There are 15 residues in the CDR3. The germline gives CDR1 SQVTM, CDR2 ANQGSEA. CDR3 DNA sequence: TGCAGCGTTGGAGCTAGCGGGGGTTTTCAAGAGACCCAGTACTTC. Protein product: CSVGASGGFQETQYF.

The chain recombines TRBV9 with TRBJ1-6; D ambiguous. The CDR3 contains 15 residues. Germline CDR1 and CDR2: SGDLS and YYNGEE. V dropped 3 bases and J dropped 10 bases, with 17 bases sitting between them. The CDR3, as DNA: TGTGCCAGCAGCGCCCCGGGTGAGGATGGGTCACCCCTCCACTTT. Amino acid sequence: CASSAPGEDGSPLHF.

This clone was seen just once. The chain carries TRBV6-5 and TRBJ2-5; the D gene could be TRBD1 or TRBD2 (5 bases each). This CDR3 is built from 15 residues. Germline V CDR1 and CDR2: MNHEY, SVGAGI. Trimming stripped 6 bases from V and 5 bases from J, with 19 bases between. CDR3 protein: CASRSGTAGTETQYF. Written as DNA, the CDR3 is TGTGCCAGCAGGTCGGGGACCGCCGGTACGGAGACCCAGTACTTC.

This clone appeared once. This chain connects TRBV19 to TRBJ1-3; D ambiguous. CDR1 LNHDA and CDR2 SQIVND come from the germline V gene (reference sequence). This CDR3 contains 12 residues. Trimming pared 9 bases from V and 4 bases from J, leaving 10 bases between. The CDR3 DNA reads as TGTGCCAGCAAATCGAGGGGAAACACCATATATTTT. Translating gives CASKSRGNTIYF.

The gene calls are TRBV15 and TRBJ1-1; D perhaps matches TRBD1 (5 bases). This CDR3 is 13 amino acids long. Germline values: CDR1 LNHNV, CDR2 YYDKDF (reference sequence). The V and J ends lost 8 bases and 11 bases respectively, with 21 bases between them. The CDR3 DNA reads as TGTGCCACCGGGGACGGGCTGGATGGAAGGGCTTTCTTT. Amino acids: CATGDGLDGRAFF.

This chain joins TRBV2 and TRBJ2-7; 8 nucleotides agree with TRBD1. Germline loops: CDR1 SNHLY, CDR2 FYNNEI. The CDR3 has 13 amino acids. V shed 6 bases and J 4 bases; nucleotides not matched to a gene: 5. The CDR3 DNA reads as TGTGCCAGCAGCGGGACAGGAGTTTACGAGCAGTACTTC. Its protein product is CASSGTGVYEQYF. The full variable domain, with the rest looked up from reference TRBV2 and TRBJ2-7, is EPEVTQTPSHQVTQMGQEVILRCVPISNHLYFYWYRQILGQKVEFLVSFYNNEISEKSEIFDDQFSVERPDGSNFTLKIRSTKLEDSAMYFCASSGTGVYEQYFGPGTRLTVT.

The gene calls are TRBV5-1 and TRBJ2-5; 10 nucleotides line up with TRBD2. V was pared by 5 bases and J by 2 bases, with 3 bases of the junction left unmatched. The V gene's germline CDR1 is SGHRS and CDR2 YFSETQ. The CDR3 has 14 amino acids. CDR3 nucleotide sequence: TGCGCCAGCAGGTCTAGCGGGGGACAAGAGACCCAGTACTTC. Protein sequence: CASRSSGGQETQYF. Full variable domain (rest looked up from reference TRBV5-1 and TRBJ2-5): KAGVTQTPRYLIKTRGQQVTLSCSPISGHRSVSWYQQTPGQGLQFLFEYFSETQRNKGNFPGRFSGRQFSNSRSEMNVSTLELGDSALYLCASRSSGGQETQYFGPGTRLLVL.

This chain uses TRBV2 with TRBJ1-5; D not certain. This CDR3 region has 13 residues. CDR1 is SNHLY, CDR2 FYNNEI, per germline. V lost 6 bases, J lost 6 bases, and 12 bases lay in between. The CDR3, as DNA: TGTGCCAGCAGGGGATTGGACGGTCAGCCCCAGCATTTT. This encodes CASRGLDGQPQHF.

The chain links TRBV7-9 to TRBJ1-3, with 7 bases identical to TRBD1. J was trimmed by 0 bases and V by 5 bases; bases with no gene match: 4. The germline gives CDR1 SEHNR, CDR2 FQNEAQ (reference sequence). This CDR3 has 15 amino acids. CDR3 protein: CASSPRGNSGNTIYF. The DNA of the CDR3 is TGTGCCAGCAGCCCCAGGGGGAACTCTGGAAACACCATATATTTT. Variable domain in full (rest from reference TRBV7-9 and TRBJ1-3): DTGVSQNPRHKITKRGQNVTFRCDPISEHNRLYWYRQTLGQGPEFLTYFQNEAQLEKSRLLSDRFSAERPKGSFSTLEIQRTEQGDSAMYLCASSPRGNSGNTIYFGEGSWLTVV.

The rearrangement links TRBV19 to TRBJ2-5; a possible D gene is TRBD2 (5 bases). This CDR3 spans 14 amino acids. V was clipped by 1 base and J by 1 base, with 7 bases between them. CDR1 and CDR2 (germline): LNHDA, SQIVND (reference sequence). CDR3 in amino acids: CASSIGGFQETQYF. In DNA, the CDR3 is TGTGCCAGTAGTATAGGCGGGTTCCAAGAGACCCAGTACTTC.

The J gene is TRBJ1-2, the V gene TRBV7-9, with unresolved D. In germline, CDR1 is SEHNR, CDR2 FQNEAQ (reference sequence). The CDR3 is 14 residues long. Trimming cost V 1 base and J 4 bases, with 10 bases left between them. CDR3: CASSLDWEAYGYTF. In DNA form, the CDR3 reads TGTGCCAGCAGCTTAGACTGGGAAGCCTATGGCTACACCTTC.

The chain links TRBV4-3 to TRBJ1-2, with 7 bases identical to TRBD1. Looked up from germline, CDR1 is LGHNA and CDR2 is YSLEER. This CDR3 is built from 15 residues. Trimming at V came to 0 bases and at J to 2 bases, leaving 3 bases not matched to a gene. The CDR3 coding sequence is TGCGCCAGCAGCCAAGAGACAGGGACCAACTATGGCTACACCTTC. Translation: CASSQETGTNYGYTF.

The CDR3 loop is CASSRAYLNYGYTF. DNA of the CDR3: TGTGCCAGCAGTCGAGCATATTTGAACTATGGCTACACCTTC. This chain joins TRBV6-5 and TRBJ1-2; D remains unclear. V was clipped by 5 bases and J by 2 bases, with 12 bases between them. Germline V gene lookup returns CDR1 MNHEY and CDR2 SVGAGI. CDR3 length: 14 amino acids.

The chain recombines TRBV27 with TRBJ1-2; unclear D gene. Germline assignment: CDR1 MNHEY and CDR2 SMNVEV (reference sequence). V was clipped by 1 base and J by 4 bases, with 7 bases between them. This CDR3 contains 13 residues. The DNA for the CDR3 is TGTGCCAGCAGTTTATGGGCAACCTATGGCTACACCTTC. Residues: CASSLWATYGYTF.

The chain has TRBV18 and TRBJ2-5; 8 nucleotides match TRBD1. With V trimmed by 4 bases and J by 7 bases, 11 bases remained unmatched. CDR1 and CDR2 from the germline V gene are KGHSH and LQKENI. The CDR3 totals 15 residues. CDR3 nucleotides: TGTGCCAGCTCACTACAAACCGGGACAGGAGGGACCCAGTACTTC. As protein: CASSLQTGTGGTQYF.